A single sample gave rise to the 10 T cell receptor beta chains below, sequenced in a study of blood T cell repertoires in COVID-19. Method: immunoSEQ multiplex PCR; TCRdb's copy keeps in-frame clones and lacks some. Of 200,000 to 250,000 clones in the sample, more than 75% are singletons; the top ten hold 2.5% to 3.5%. Sequencing was performed on peripheral blood. The origin of the receptors is a woman in her twenties or thirties who had recovered from COVID-19.

The chain uses TRBV2 and TRBJ2-1; 9 bases match TRBD2. CDR3 size: 14 residues. V was clipped by 8 bases and J by 8 bases; unmatched bases: 10. Germline V CDR1 and CDR2: SNHLY, FYNNEI. CDR3 nucleotide sequence: TGTGCCAGCGCCGCCGGGACTAGCACCCATGAGCAGTTCTTC. Its protein is CASAAGTSTHEQFF.

V is TRBV9 and J is TRBJ2-2; D may be TRBD1 (6 bases). The CDR3 contains 16 residues. V was trimmed by 0 bases and J by 4 bases, leaving 13 bases between them. Germline CDR1 reads SGDLS; CDR2 reads YYNGEE. The CDR3 loop reads CASSVGWGRSTGELFF. CDR3 nucleotide sequence: TGTGCCAGCAGCGTAGGATGGGGGCGGTCCACCGGGGAGCTGTTTTTT.

The V call is TRBV6-5, the J call TRBJ2-3, with 8 bases fitting TRBD2. Germline assignment: CDR1 MNHEY and CDR2 SVGAGI. V was clipped by 6 bases and J by 1 base; unmatched bases: 6. The length of the CDR3 is 15 residues. The CDR3 sequence: CASSPRRGGTDTQYF. The CDR3 bases are TGTGCCAGCAGCCCCCGGCGGGGGGGCACAGATACGCAGTATTTT.

CDR3 bases: TGTGCCAGCAGCTTCCGACAGGGGAGATACAATGAGCAGTTCTTC. As protein: CASSFRQGRYNEQFF. The genes are TRBV7-2 and TRBJ2-1, with 8 nucleotides matching TRBD1. The CDR3 is made up of 15 amino acids. The junction had 5 bases not matched to a gene; V was cut back by 3 bases and J by 4 bases. Germline V gives CDR1 SGHTA, CDR2 FQGNSA. Drawing the rest from reference TRBV7-2 and TRBJ2-1, the complete variable domain is GAGVSQSPSNKVTEKGKDVELRCDPISGHTALYWYRQSLGQGLEFLIYFQGNSAPDKSGLPSDRFSAERTGGSVSTLTIQRTQQEDSAVYLCASSFRQGRYNEQFFGPGTRLTVL.

The chain joins TRBV6-5 to TRBJ1-1; 9 nucleotides line up with TRBD1. Germline lookup yields CDR1 MNHEY and CDR2 SVGAGI. After removal of 6 bases from V and 4 bases from J, the junction contained 6 bases not matched to a gene. This CDR3 comprises 14 residues. The CDR3 nucleotides are TGTGCCAGCAGGACGGACAGGGGTGTCACTGAAGCTTTCTTT. It yields the protein CASRTDRGVTEAFF.

This clone showed up just a few times. The chain has TRBV3-1 (or the pseudogene TRBV3-2) and TRBJ2-7, with TRBD2 matching over 11 bases. The CDR3 has 17 residues. Germline V CDR1 and CDR2: LGHDT, YNNKEL (reference sequence). V gave up 1 base and J gave up 4 bases; unmatched junction bases: 9. The CDR3 region is CASSQVVSTSGDYEQYF. CDR3 in DNA: TGTGCCAGCAGCCAAGTGGTTTCGACTAGCGGGGATTACGAGCAGTACTTC.

CDR3 bases: TGTGCCAGCAGTGGAACTAGCGGGGGGGCCGTTGGTACGCAGTATTTT. It translates to CASSGTSGGAVGTQYF. The chain carries TRBV2 and TRBJ2-3, with 13 positions matching TRBD2. From germline, CDR1 is SNHLY and CDR2 FYNNEI. The CDR3 consists of 16 residues. The junction had 9 bases not matched to a gene; V was cut back by 4 bases and J by 8 bases.

V and J are TRBV19 and TRBJ1-5, with TRBD1 as a possible D gene (6 bases). Per the germline V gene, CDR1 is LNHDA and CDR2 is SQIVND (reference sequence). V was cut by 3 bases and J by 0 bases, with 9 bases left in between. This CDR3 region has 15 residues. The CDR3 DNA reads as TGTGCCAGTAGTATGGGGACACATAGCAATCAGCCCCAGCATTTT. Amino acid sequence: CASSMGTHSNQPQHF.

The CDR3 DNA is TGTGCCAGCAGCTGGGACAGGGGTAACACTGAAGCTTTCTTT. This translates into CASSWDRGNTEAFF. This chain joins TRBV7-2 and TRBJ1-1, with 10 bases lining up with TRBD1. Germline assignment: CDR1 SGHTA and CDR2 FQGNSA. The V segment lost 4 bases and the J segment 2 bases; nucleotides outside the gene matches: 1. The CDR3 sequence is 14 residues long. Full variable domain (rest looked up from reference TRBV7-2 and TRBJ1-1): GAGVSQSPSNKVTEKGKDVELRCDPISGHTALYWYRQSLGQGLEFLIYFQGNSAPDKSGLPSDRFSAERTGGSVSTLTIQRTQQEDSAVYLCASSWDRGNTEAFFGQGTRLTVV.

The gene calls are TRBV30 and TRBJ1-2; D gene unclear. Trimming removed 3 bases at V and 6 bases at J, with 17 bases between. CDR1 and CDR2 from the germline V gene are GTSNPN and SVGIG (reference sequence). CDR3 length: 14 residues. CDR3 sequence: CAWSPLMILDGYTF. Here the CDR3 DNA reads TGTGCCTGGAGCCCCCTGATGATACTGGATGGCTACACCTTC.